The 10 T cell receptor beta chains presented below share a single source sample, sequenced in a study of cytotoxic CD8 clonotypes in ibrutinib-treated CLL. TCRdb's table, derived via immunoSEQ multiplex PCR, lists solely in-frame clones and lacks some. The sample records some 40,000 clones, approximately 71% being singletons. Sequenced material: PBMCs, taken at disease progression, from a patient treated with ibrutinib. These TCRs come from a human donor with chronic lymphocytic leukemia.

This chain links TRBV19 with TRBJ2-3; 7 nucleotides line up with TRBD2. The germline CDR1 and CDR2 sequences are LNHDA and SQIVND (reference sequence). Trimming removed 10 bases from V and 0 bases from J; junction bases left unmatched: 7. CDR3 length: 14 amino acids. CDR3 in DNA: TGTGCCACAGGGCGGGAGCGGAGCACAGATACGCAGTATTTT. This translates into CATGRERSTDTQYF.

The chain recombines TRBV7-3 with TRBJ2-5; D uncertain. The CDR3 has 15 residues. The V end lost 4 bases, the J end lost 2 bases, and 14 bases lay between the germline ends. Germline-derived CDR1 and CDR2 are SGHTA and FQGTGA. The CDR3 DNA is TGTGCCAGCAGCTCCACCCCCGCCTATCAAGAGACCCAGTACTTC. Translating gives CASSSTPAYQETQYF.

CDR3 DNA: TGTGCCAGCAGTGAAGGGTGCGGCCCTCTAGGGGGTGAAAAACTGTTTTTT. Its protein is CASSEGCGPLGGEKLFF. V is TRBV6-1 and J is TRBJ1-4; D is possibly TRBD1 (6 bases). CDR1 is MNHNS, CDR2 SASEGT, per germline. Trimming stripped 1 base from V and 7 bases from J, with 19 bases between. The CDR3 consists of 17 residues.

V usage is TRBV4-2 and J usage is TRBJ2-7; TRBD2 agrees at 7 bases. CDR3 length: 16 residues. Germline loops: CDR1 LGHNA, CDR2 YNFKEQ. J was trimmed by 4 bases and V by 3 bases; bases with no gene match: 12. In DNA form, the CDR3 reads TGTGCCAGCAGCCAGGGGGGGAAGGGAGGATTTTACGAGCAGTACTTC. This translates into CASSQGGKGGFYEQYF.

The CDR3 DNA reads as TGTGCCAGCAGCTTAGATCCTACGTACAATGAGCAGTTCTTC. Translating it yields CASSLDPTYNEQFF. The chain employs TRBV11-2 and TRBJ2-1; no clear D gene. The CDR3 length is 14 residues. Deletions cut 0 bases from V and 4 bases from J, with 7 bases between. Germline values: CDR1 SGHAT, CDR2 FQNNGV. Complete variable domain (other parts from reference TRBV11-2 and TRBJ2-1): EAGVAQSPRYKIIEKRQSVAFWCNPISGHATLYWYQQILGQGPKLLIQFQNNGVVDDSQLPKDRFSAERLKGVDSTLKIQPAKLEDSAVYLCASSLDPTYNEQFFGPGTRLTVL.

The V call is TRBV10-3, the J call TRBJ2-7; 7 bases fit TRBD1. CDR3 length: 14 residues. The germline CDR1 and CDR2 sequences are ENHRY and SYGVKD. The J segment lost 3 bases and the V segment lost 6 bases, leaving 8 bases of the junction unmatched. CDR3 nucleotides: TGTGCCATCAGGGACAGGAAAGTAAACTACGAGCAGTACTTC. Encoded protein: CAIRDRKVNYEQYF.

V usage is TRBV5-1 and J usage is TRBJ2-5; 7 positions match TRBD1. Germline trimming cut 1 base from V and 7 bases from J; bases unmatched to any gene: 7. The CDR3 has 14 residues. The V gene's germline CDR1 is SGHRS and CDR2 YFSETQ. CDR3 amino acids: CASSLSVAGGTQYF. Here the CDR3 DNA reads TGCGCCAGCAGCTTGTCGGTGGCAGGGGGGACCCAGTACTTC.

The chain uses TRBV5-6 and TRBJ2-5; maybe TRBD1 (7 bases). The CDR3 is 13 residues long. CDR1 and CDR2 (germline): SGHDT, YYEEEE. Trimming pared 0 bases from V and 10 bases from J, leaving 13 bases between. The CDR3 region is CASSLVTGEDQYF. CDR3 nucleotides: TGTGCCAGCAGCTTGGTTACAGGGGAGGACCAGTACTTC.

The rearrangement uses TRBV6-1 and TRBJ2-7, with 7 bases matching TRBD1. The CDR3 is 14 amino acids. J gave up 0 bases and V 6 bases, and 5 bases lay outside the gene matches. Germline CDR1 reads MNHNS; CDR2 reads SASEGT. CDR3 nucleotide sequence: TGTGCCAGCAGCCGGACAGGTTCCTCCTACGAGCAGTACTTC. Translation gives CASSRTGSSYEQYF.

The chain has TRBV4-2 and TRBJ2-3, with 15 bases that match TRBD2. This CDR3 has 20 amino acids. The junction had 14 bases not matched to a gene; V was cut back by 3 bases and J by 4 bases. Germline V gene data show CDR1 as LGHNA and CDR2 as YNFKEQ. CDR3 sequence: CASSHPSPGLAGGGPDTQYF. The CDR3 nucleotides read TGTGCCAGCAGCCATCCATCCCCGGGACTAGCGGGAGGCGGACCAGATACGCAGTATTTT.